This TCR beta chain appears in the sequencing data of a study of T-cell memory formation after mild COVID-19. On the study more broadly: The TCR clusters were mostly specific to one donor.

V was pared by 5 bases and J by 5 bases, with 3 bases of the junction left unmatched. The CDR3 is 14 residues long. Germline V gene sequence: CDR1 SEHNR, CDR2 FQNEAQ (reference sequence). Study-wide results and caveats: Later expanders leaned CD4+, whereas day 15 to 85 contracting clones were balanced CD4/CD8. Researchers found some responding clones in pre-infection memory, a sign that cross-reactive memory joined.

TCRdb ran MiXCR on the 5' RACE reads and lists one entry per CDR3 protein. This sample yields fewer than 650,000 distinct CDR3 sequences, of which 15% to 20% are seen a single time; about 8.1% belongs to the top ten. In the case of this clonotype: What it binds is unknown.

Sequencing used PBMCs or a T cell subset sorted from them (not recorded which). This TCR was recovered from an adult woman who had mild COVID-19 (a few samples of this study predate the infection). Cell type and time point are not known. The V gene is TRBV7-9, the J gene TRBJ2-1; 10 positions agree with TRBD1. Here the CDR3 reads CASSRTGGNNEQFF. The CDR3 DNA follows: TGTGCCAGCAGCCGGACAGGGGGGAACAATGAGCAGTTCTTC.